Detailed here is one T cell receptor beta chain. The germline V gene encodes CDR1 SGHDN and CDR2 FVKESK. Trimming removed 7 bases at V and 6 bases at J, with 13 bases between. This CDR3 contains 13 residues. The repertoire was sequenced with immunoSEQ multiplex PCR; TCRdb's copy has only in-frame clones and lacks some. The sample contains roughly 560,000 clones, 70% to 80% of which appear only once. These data are taken from a study of shared T cell receptors in the human thymus. These same records also appear under a second study, on human thymus T cells. From that second work: Usage of V and J genes appeared biased in thymic and blood repertoires. What related research reported was that thymic repertoires overlapped highly among unrelated individuals.

The sequenced sample was thymocytes. This rearrangement joins TRBV14 to TRBJ1-5, with D unclear. This TCR derives from a boy younger than two with a congenital heart defect. CDR3 DNA: TGTGCCAGCAACGAGGTCTATGGTCAGCCCCAGCATTTT. This encodes CASNEVYGQPQHF.